This TCR beta chain originates from a study of CD8+CD57+ T cells in acquired aplastic anemia (dated by TCRdb to 2017 to 2018). Context from the whole study: DNA extracted from sorted CD4+ and CD8+ cells had a mean of about 3.2 ug, with a range of roughly 0.17 to 30 ug. A CD8+CD57+ expansion meant a frequency higher than the mean frequency seen in healthy subjects.

A word on this clonotype: Its antigen is not yet known. The record has no base qualities; no much larger clone is one base away.

What the study reported, not specific to this receptor: Although some 28 CD8+ CDR3 sequences were shared by patients and controls, these sequences appeared highly expressed in patients and within the immunodominant clones of patients. CD8+ Simpson's diversity did not differ significantly between patients and healthy controls (P=0.060).

Patients chosen for sequencing had shown expansion of CD8+CD57+ cells by flow cytometry. Severe acquired aplastic anemia was diagnosed in all patients according to International Study of Aplastic Anemia and Agranulocytosis and Camitta criteria. At the time blood was sampled, none of the patients had received any therapy. TCR repertoires of sorted CD4+ and CD8+ blood T cells from severe aplastic anemia patients and healthy subjects were deep-sequenced in the study. In the USA, patient enrollment took place under clinicaltrials.gov protocols 00001620, 01623167, 00001397, 00071045, 00081523 and 00961064. Ficoll-Paque density gradient centrifugation was used to isolate peripheral blood mononuclear cells. Before DNA extraction, CD4+ and CD8+ T cells were sorted with FACS or magnetic beads. Genomic DNA was used as template for profiling of TCR beta VDJ combinations and CDR3 sequences. An Illumina HiSeq 2000 was the platform used for TCR repertoire sequencing. The study's processing was this. TRBV/TRBJ rearrangement plots, CDR3 size and DJ length profiles, and Simpson's diversity index were used to assess repertoires. Whichever DNA sequence was most abundant in the deep sequencing data was defined as the immunodominant clone. CDR3 amino acid sequences were screened for sharing across subjects and were compared with published repertoires and the VDJdb database. The public reads were reprocessed in TCRdb via fastp at Q25 and MiXCR, keeping in-frame beta chains. A single entry per CDR3 protein holds the most common genes and DNA from its merged rows. Here the V and J calls rest on TCRdb's processing, not on the authors' analysis. The sample table shows 150,000 to 200,000 distinct CDR3 sequences, and roughly 50% are seen once. The ten largest make up more than 1.5% of the sample.

From the cysteine up to the phenylalanine, the CDR3 has a length of 13 residues. The sequence is cut down to CDR3 DNA, 39 bases in frame from base 1. The germline V gene yields SGHTA for CDR1 and FQGNSA for CDR2. Deletion took 5 bases off V and 1 base off J, with a span of 9 bases between the germline ends. This sequence was found in a human donor with aplastic anemia. The chain uses TRBV7-2 and TRBJ2-7; the D gene is perhaps TRBD1, on 5 matching bases. Sequenced material: sorted CD4+, CD8+, or CD8+CD57+ T cells (not recorded which) from PBMCs. The CDR3 corresponds to CASSLDRSYEQYF. Here is the DNA: TGTGCCAGCAGCCTAGACAGATCCTACGAGCAGTACTTC. With the portions outside the CDR3 filled from the reference TRBV7-2 and TRBJ2-7 genes, the complete variable region becomes GAGVSQSPSNKVTEKGKDVELRCDPISGHTALYWYRQSLGQGLEFLIYFQGNSAPDKSGLPSDRFSAERTGGSVSTLTIQRTQQEDSAVYLCASSLDRSYEQYFGPGTRLTVT.